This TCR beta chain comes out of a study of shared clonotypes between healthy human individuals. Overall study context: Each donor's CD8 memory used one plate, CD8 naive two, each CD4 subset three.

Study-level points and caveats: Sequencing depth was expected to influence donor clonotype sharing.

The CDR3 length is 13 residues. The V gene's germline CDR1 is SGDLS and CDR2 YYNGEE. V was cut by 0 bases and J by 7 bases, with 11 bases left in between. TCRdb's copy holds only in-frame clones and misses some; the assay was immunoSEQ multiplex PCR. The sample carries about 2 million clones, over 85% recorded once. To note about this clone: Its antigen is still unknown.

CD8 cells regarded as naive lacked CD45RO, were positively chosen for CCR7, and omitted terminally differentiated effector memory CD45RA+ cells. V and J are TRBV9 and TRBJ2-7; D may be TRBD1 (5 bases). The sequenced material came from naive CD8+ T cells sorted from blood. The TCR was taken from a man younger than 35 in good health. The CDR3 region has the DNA TGTGCCAGCAGCGTAGGGGCGGCAGGGGAGCAGTACTTC. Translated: CASSVGAAGEQYF.